This T cell receptor beta chain appears in the sequencing data of a study of beta chain features in type 1 diabetes (dated by TCRdb to 2016 to 2018). With regard to the full study: Patients and healthy donors did not differ in mean age, gender distribution, total cell number or subset yield. The study compared TCRB repertoires of sorted circulating CD4+ T cell subsets between recently diagnosed type 1 diabetes patients and matched healthy donors. A total of about 110,000,000 sorted cells were examined across all samples, and a strong correlation was observed between cell number per subset and RNA yield. Naive and central memory subsets were obtained from all 30 or so donors, but regulatory and stem cell-like memory subsets were isolated from only 8 patients and roughly eight healthy donors.

There are a few counts of this clone. The antigen this receptor binds is unknown. No much larger clone is present one base from it, and per-base qualities are unavailable. What the study reported, not specific to this receptor: Because small numbers of individuals were included in the HLA sub-analyses, any influence of HLA type on TCRB rearrangement was left unresolved. Patients with type 1 diabetes made fewer insertions and deleted more nucleotides at VDJ recombination sites, implying thymic rearrangement abnormalities. Shorter templates might have been favored by PCR, but patient and control samples were amplified and corrected together, so both groups would have been affected equally by any skew. Naive, central memory and regulatory TCRB repertoires appeared to be more alike among patients than among healthy donors. Type 1 diabetes patients showed a moderate but significant shortening of TCRB CDR3 length in all four CD4+ subsets. Because cDNA rather than genomic DNA was sequenced, highly expressing activated cells could have been over-represented, although no difference in activation and CD3 levels was found between groups.

Taken from the germline V gene, the CDR1 and CDR2 loops are SGHRS and YFSETQ. The CDR3 contains 15 residues, cysteine and phenylalanine counted. Of the read, only the CDR3 DNA is kept; its 45 bases are in frame from base 1. Between the V and J ends, shortened by 4 bases and 4 bases respectively, the junction contains 17 bases. From each donor, a single peripheral blood sample of around 120 mL on average was drawn into heparinised tubes. Naive, central memory, regulatory and stem cell-like memory CD4+ T cells were sorted on a BD FACSAria II using a panel including CD45RO, CCR7, CD25, CD127, CD95 and CD27. All sorted populations exceeded 95% purity. PBMCs were separated immediately by Lymphoprep density gradient centrifugation and were stained directly, without being cultured. So that batch effects would be minimized, each experiment stained and sorted samples in pairs, pairing one healthy donor with one patient.

The High Capacity cDNA Reverse Transcription Kit was used to reverse transcribe all of the isolated RNA, meaning that expressed TCRB transcripts were what got sequenced. Deep immunoSEQ sequencing was applied to naive, central memory and regulatory T cell samples, giving an average of around 3.8 million total reads per sample. Sorted cells were lysed in RLT buffer and RNA was extracted with DNase-treated RNeasy Micro or Mini kits, depending on cell number. Each cell subset was processed separately to prevent cross-contamination, with patient and healthy donor samples processed together. The immunoSEQ multiplex PCR was used to amplify TCRB sequences from cDNA, generating 87-bp fragments that spanned the CDR3 region. Sequencing of the amplicons was done on the Illumina HiSeq platform. The paper's data handling went like this. Synthetic template baselines were used to correct PCR bias computationally, reads within Hamming distance 2 were collapsed, and singletons that could not be merged were discarded. Reads were aligned against IMGT to assign V, D and J genes, CDR3 length and insertions or deletions at six rearrangement sites. Within each subset, clonotype counts were normalized to sorted cell number, and only after that were true diversity and Gini coefficients computed with the tcR R package. The overlap coefficient, calculated on TCRB nucleotide sequences, was used to quantify repertoire sharing. Entries here come from immuneACCESS through TCRdb and include only in-frame sequences with V and J called. Some clones fail to appear in such tables; in the studies checked, an unresolved V gene covers under half of the shortfall, and the cause of the remainder is unknown. V, J and clone size were drawn from that table, and D and trimming were deduced from the DNA. The sample table shows around 200,000 clones, and approximately 13% are seen once. The ten largest clones take up approximately 0.64% of the sample.

This receptor was taken from a woman between 18 and 30 years old in good health. The chain uses TRBV5-1 and TRBJ1-2, with the identity of the D gene unclear. Sequenced: central memory CD4+ T cells from blood. The bases are TGCGCCAGCAGCCGTGCCGAAGGCGGCACCTATGGCTACACCTTC. It is translated as CASSRAEGGTYGYTF.